The source of this TCR beta chain is a study of T-cell reconstitution after alpha-beta-depleted transplantation in children. For this clonotype: Its cognate antigen is unknown.

The study, taken as a whole, reports: Where alpha-beta T cells came from about two months after transplant was reportedly several hundred expanded graft clones. One year post-transplant, T-cell counts and diversity were largely derived from T cells produced anew.

Preparation of the TCRbeta library involved a method that used unique molecular identifiers. TCRdb redid the calling of the PCR reads with MiXCR, one entry per CDR3 protein. The data hold under 50,000 distinct CDR3 sequences, with around half observed a single time. The CDR3 has 15 residues. The germline V gene encodes CDR1 MGHRA and CDR2 YSYEKL. V gave up 4 bases and J gave up 7 bases, with 17 bases separating them. This rearrangement joins TRBV4-1 to TRBJ1-5, with a weak D call TRBD1 (5 bases). This sequence was found in a boy in the first two years of life with SCID, due to receive a stem cell transplant. Specimen: peripheral blood, collected before TCRalphabeta/CD19-depleted stem cell transplant. CDR3 coding DNA: TGCGCCAGCAGCCCCCGGGTTGACAGAAACCAGCCCCAGCATTTT. This encodes CASSPRVDRNQPQHF.